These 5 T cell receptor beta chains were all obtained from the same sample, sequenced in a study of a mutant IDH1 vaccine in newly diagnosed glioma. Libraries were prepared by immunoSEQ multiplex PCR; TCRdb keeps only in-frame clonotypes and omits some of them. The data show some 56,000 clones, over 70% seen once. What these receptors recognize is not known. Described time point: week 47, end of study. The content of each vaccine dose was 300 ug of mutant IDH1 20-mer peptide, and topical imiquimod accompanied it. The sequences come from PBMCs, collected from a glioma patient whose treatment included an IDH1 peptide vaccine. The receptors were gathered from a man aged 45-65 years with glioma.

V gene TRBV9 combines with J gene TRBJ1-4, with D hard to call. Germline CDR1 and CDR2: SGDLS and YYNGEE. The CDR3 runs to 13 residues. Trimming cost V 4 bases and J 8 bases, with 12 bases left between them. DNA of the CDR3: TGTGCCAGCAGCCCCCGGGAGGAGGAAAAACTGTTTTTT. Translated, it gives CASSPREEEKLFF. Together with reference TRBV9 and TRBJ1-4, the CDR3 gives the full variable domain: DSGVTQTPKHLITATGQRVTLRCSPRSGDLSVYWYQQSLDQGLQFLIQYYNGEERAKGNILERFSAQQFPDLHSELNLSSLELGDSALYFCASSPREEEKLFFGSGTQLSVL.

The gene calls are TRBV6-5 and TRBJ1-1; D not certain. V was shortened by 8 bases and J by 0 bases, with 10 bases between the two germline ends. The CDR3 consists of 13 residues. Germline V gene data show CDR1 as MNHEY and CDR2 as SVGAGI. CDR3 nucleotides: TGTGCCAGCCACACCCAGCTGAACACTGAAGCTTTCTTT. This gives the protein CASHTQLNTEAFF.

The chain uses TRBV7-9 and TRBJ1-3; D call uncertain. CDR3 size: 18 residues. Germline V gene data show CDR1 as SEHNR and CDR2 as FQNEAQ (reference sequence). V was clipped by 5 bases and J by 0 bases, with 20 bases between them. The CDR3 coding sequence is TGTGCCAGCAGCCTCCCTTGGGCCCTTAGGAACTCTGGAAACACCATATATTTT. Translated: CASSLPWALRNSGNTIYF. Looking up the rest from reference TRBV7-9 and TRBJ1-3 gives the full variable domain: DTGVSQNPRHKITKRGQNVTFRCDPISEHNRLYWYRQTLGQGPEFLTYFQNEAQLEKSRLLSDRFSAERPKGSFSTLEIQRTEQGDSAMYLCASSLPWALRNSGNTIYFGEGSWLTVV.

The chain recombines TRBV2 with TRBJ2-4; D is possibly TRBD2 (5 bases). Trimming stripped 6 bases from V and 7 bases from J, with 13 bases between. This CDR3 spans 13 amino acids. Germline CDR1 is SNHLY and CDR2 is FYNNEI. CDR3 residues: CASRPIAWNIQYF. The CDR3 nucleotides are TGTGCCAGCAGGCCCATAGCGTGGAACATTCAGTACTTC. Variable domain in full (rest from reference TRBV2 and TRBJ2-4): EPEVTQTPSHQVTQMGQEVILRCVPISNHLYFYWYRQILGQKVEFLVSFYNNEISEKSEIFDDQFSVERPDGSNFTLKIRSTKLEDSAMYFCASRPIAWNIQYFGAGTRLSVL.

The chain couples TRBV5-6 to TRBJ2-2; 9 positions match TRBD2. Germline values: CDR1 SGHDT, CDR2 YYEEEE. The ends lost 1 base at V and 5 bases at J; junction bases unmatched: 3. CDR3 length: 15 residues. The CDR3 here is CASSLLAGETGELFF. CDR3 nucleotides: TGTGCCAGCAGCTTGTTAGCGGGGGAAACCGGGGAGCTGTTTTTT.